Listed below are T cell receptor beta chains from one sample, sequenced in a study of kidney transplant recipient with SARS-CoV-2 infection. TCRdb independently ran MiXCR on the reads; one entry per CDR3 protein. This table holds under 250,000 distinct CDR3 sequences, 29% found once. Sequenced material: a blood sample, taken at baseline and on day 111 from a kidney transplant recipient. All receptors derive from a male patient between 25 and 40 years old who had COVID-19 and was a kidney transplant recipient. Part of the T cell pool may stem from the graft donor. Both conserved end residues are part of each CDR3. A D gene is named only where the DNA matches it firmly. Where a row states a size, it is once, few, many or the class of an expanded clone; other rows omit it.

>TRBV3-1|many|15|TRBJ2-7|-
TGTGCCAGCAGCCACACGAGTGGAGGTAGGAACGGGCAGTACTTC
CASSHTSGGRNGQYF
>TRBV19|many|17|TRBJ1-2|-
TGTGCCAGTAGACTCTACTCCCCTACTAGAGGGTACTCTGGCTACACCTTC
CASRLYSPTRGYSGYTF
>TRBV20-1|few|12|TRBJ1-1|TRBD1
TGCAGTGCTAGGCGACAGGGTACTGAAGCTTTCTTT
CSARRQGTEAFF
>TRBV3-2|many|13|TRBJ2-5|-
TGTGCCAGCAGCCAGCCCCTCCTGGAGACCCAGTACTTC
CASSQPLLETQYF
>TRBV3-1|many|17|TRBJ2-5|-
TGTGCCAGCAGCAGATACGATCCCATTTCTTTCTCTGAGACCCAGTACTTC
CASSRYDPISFSETQYF
>TRBV11-1|-|13|TRBJ2-5|-
TGTGCCAGCAGCTGGGGCCCCCAAGAGACCCAGTACTTC
CASSWGPQETQYF
>TRBV11-3|many|13|TRBJ2-5|-
TGTGCCAGCAGCCGGGGGCTGGGGGAGACCCAGTACTTC
CASSRGLGETQYF
>TRBV10-2|many|17|TRBJ1-2|-
TGCGCCAGCAGTGTGCGCGGCACTTCTAGAAAGACCTATGGCTACACCTTC
CASSVRGTSRKTYGYTF
>TRBV6-5|many|15|TRBJ1-5|-
TGTGCCAGCAGCCCGATAGTGGGGGCGGGTCAGCCCCAGCATTTT
CASSPIVGAGQPQHF
>TRBV12-1|-|16|TRBJ2-3|-
TGTGCCAGCAGCCCCCGGACTAGCGGGGAGGCAGATACGCAGTATTTT
CASSPRTSGEADTQYF
>TRBV12-3/TRBV12-4|few|14|TRBJ2-7|-
TGTGCCAGCAGTTTAGGGAGCCTCTCCTACGAGCAGTACTTC
CASSLGSLSYEQYF
>TRBV15|many|17|TRBJ1-2|-
TGTGCCACCAGCGGAGGGGTAAGGTGTGGAAAGACCTATGGCTACACCTTC
CATSGGVRCGKTYGYTF
>TRBV12-3/TRBV12-4|few|15|TRBJ2-5|-
TGTGCCAGCAGTGATAATAAGGGGGGTCAAGAGACCCAGTACTTC
CASSDNKGGQETQYF
>TRBV6-2/TRBV6-3|many|11|TRBJ2-2|-
TGTGCCAGCACCCATCGGGGGGAGCTGTTTTTT
CASTHRGELFF
>TRBV3-1|many|17|TRBJ1-1|-
TGTGCCAGCAGCTTTTCATGTCCCATTTCAATTCGCACTGAAGCTTTCTTT
CASSFSCPISIRTEAFF
>TRBV19|-|14|TRBJ1-1|TRBD1
TGTGCCAGTGGGAGGGGCAGGGGGGAGACTGAAGCTTTCTTT
CASGRGRGETEAFF
>TRBV19|-|15|TRBJ1-1|TRBD1
TGTGCCAGTAGTGCACAGGGGGCTAGGAACACTGAAGCTTTCTTT
CASSAQGARNTEAFF
>TRBV9|-|16|TRBJ2-1|TRBD2
TGTGCCAGCAGCGCCGAGGGGACTAGCGGGAGCAATGAGCAGTTCTTC
CASSAEGTSGSNEQFF
>TRBV20-1|-|15|TRBJ2-1|TRBD1
TGCAGTGCTAGAGAGACAGGGAGTAGGTACAATGAGCAGTTCTTC
CSARETGSRYNEQFF
>TRBV9|-|15|TRBJ2-3|TRBD2
TGTGCCAGCAGCGGTATCGGGGGGGAGGGGGATACGCAGTATTTT
CASSGIGGEGDTQYF
>TRBV3-1|many|17|TRBJ1-2|-
TGTGCCAGCAGCCCCGGCAGCACCCTTCGAAAGACCTATGGCTACACCTTC
CASSPGSTLRKTYGYTF
>TRBV27|many|13|TRBJ1-1|-
TGTGCCAGCAGGGGCCTGGGTGTCACTGAAGCTTTCTTT
CASRGLGVTEAFF
>TRBV3-1|many|18|TRBJ2-2|-
TGTGCCAGCAGCCTCCCTTCTCCCATTTCAGGCTTGACCGGGGAGCTGTTTTTT
CASSLPSPISGLTGELFF
>TRBV3-1|many|15|TRBJ1-4|-
TGTGCCAGCAGCCCGGTGGAGGGTGAGGCTGAAAAACTGTTTTTT
CASSPVEGEAEKLFF
>TRBV11-3|many|17|TRBJ1-2|-
TGTGCCAGCAGCGCCTTATCCGATCTCGGAAAGACCTATGGCTACACCTTC
CASSALSDLGKTYGYTF
>TRBV20-1|many|16|TRBJ1-2|-
TGCAGTGCTTCCAGTGGGCTGTTTCGAAAGACCTATGGCTACACCTTC
CSASSGLFRKTYGYTF
>TRBV4-1|many|16|TRBJ1-6|-
TGCGCCAGCAGCCTCCCCCGGGACTCTAAGGGGTCACCCCTCCACTTT
CASSLPRDSKGSPLHF
>TRBV5-6|many|13|TRBJ2-5|TRBD2
TGTGCCAGCAGCCAGACTAGCGGGGAGACCCAGTACTTC
CASSQTSGETQYF
>TRBV20-1|many|15|TRBJ2-7|-
TGCAGTGCTAAAGAAGCGGGCACAGACCACTACGAGCAGTACTTC
CSAKEAGTDHYEQYF
>TRBV3-1|many|17|TRBJ2-5|-
TGTGCCAGCAGCGAGCTACATCCCATTTCTTTCTCTGAGACCCAGTACTTC
CASSELHPISFSETQYF
>TRBV7-6|many|17|TRBJ1-2|-
TGTGCCAGCAGCAACATAGTTGAATCTCGAAAGACCTATGGCTACACCTTC
CASSNIVESRKTYGYTF
>TRBV10-2|many|17|TRBJ1-2|-
TGCGCCAGCAGTGGTGTGAGCACTTCTAGAAAGACCTATGGCTACACCTTC
CASSGVSTSRKTYGYTF
>TRBV18|-|16|TRBJ2-5|-
TGTGCCAGCTCACCACCTGACGGGGTCTACCAAGAGACCCAGTACTTC
CASSPPDGVYQETQYF
>TRBV24-1|many|17|TRBJ1-2|-
TGTGCCACCAGTGTTACACATAGTACCAGAAAGACCTATGGCTACACCTTC
CATSVTHSTRKTYGYTF
>TRBV4-1|many|16|TRBJ2-7|-
TGCGCCAGCAGCCAAGGGGAACGGCAGGCCTCCTACGAGCAGTACTTC
CASSQGERQASYEQYF
>TRBV24-1|few|17|TRBJ2-3|TRBD2
TGTGCCACCAGTGGTTTGACTAGCGGGGGGGCCCTAGATACGCAGTATTTT
CATSGLTSGGALDTQYF
>TRBV20-1|-|14|TRBJ2-2|TRBD1
TGCGGTGCTAGCCGACAGGGAAACACCGGGGAGCTGTTTTTT
CGASRQGNTGELFF
>TRBV5-1|many|12|TRBJ2-7|TRBD1
TGCGCCAGCAGACGTCAGGGGGACGAGCAGTACTTC
CASRRQGDEQYF
>TRBV5-4|few|17|TRBJ2-1|TRBD2
TGTGCCAGCAGCTTGGACCCACTAGCGGGGTACTACAATGAGCAGTTCTTC
CASSLDPLAGYYNEQFF
>TRBV6-5|few|16|TRBJ1-6|TRBD1
TGTGCCAGCAGACGAGTGGGGACAGGGTGGGATTCACCCCTCCACTTT
CASRRVGTGWDSPLHF
>TRBV5-1|many|15|TRBJ2-7|-
TGCGCCAGCAGCTTGGGCGTTTGGTCAGCCTACGAGCAGTACTTC
CASSLGVWSAYEQYF
>TRBV3-1|many|16|TRBJ2-3|TRBD1
TGTGCCAGCAGCCAAGTGGGACAGGGTATCACAGATACGCAGTATTTT
CASSQVGQGITDTQYF
>TRBV6-1|many|13|TRBJ2-1|-
TGTGCCAGCAGTGAATCCCGGCGGGACGAGCAGTTCTTC
CASSESRRDEQFF
>TRBV20-1|many|15|TRBJ2-7|TRBD2
TGCAGTGCTAGAGACCCGGGACTAGCGGGAGGCGAGCAGTACTTC
CSARDPGLAGGEQYF
>TRBV10-1|many|13|TRBJ2-3|-
TGCGCCAGCAGTGAGTCGAAGTCAGATACGCAGTATTTT
CASSESKSDTQYF
>TRBV7-3|few|16|TRBJ2-5|-
TGTGCCAGCAGCCCCCTAGGAGGGGGGGGGGTGGAGACCCAGTACTTC
CASSPLGGGGVETQYF
>TRBV11-3|many|14|TRBJ1-4|-
TGTGCCAGCAGCTTAGACCCTGGGGCCGAAAAACTGTTTTTT
CASSLDPGAEKLFF
>TRBV12-3/TRBV12-4|many|14|TRBJ1-3|-
TGTGCCAGCAGTTTACACGGGGCGCAAAACACCATATATTTT
CASSLHGAQNTIYF